This T cell receptor beta chain was recovered during a study of cytomegalovirus exposure and HLA in healthy donors. At the level of the study: The 120 or so validation repertoires were produced on the same platform as the 650 to 800 repertoires of the first cohort. This was reported in a later analysis.

Using immunoSEQ multiplex PCR, the repertoire was profiled, and TCRdb retains in-frame clones only, with some absent. This sample has some 160,000 clones; 85% to 90% occur once, and the top ten carry 2.5% to 3%. The CDR3 runs 13 residues. The V gene lost 1 base and the J gene lost 3 bases, with 6 bases spanning the gap. Germline V lookup: CDR1 KGHSH, CDR2 LQKENI. Material: PBMCs. The genes are TRBV18 and TRBJ1-1; no definite D call. This clonotype was obtained from a man younger than 35 in good health and CMV-seronegative. CDR3 nucleotide sequence: TGTGCCAGCTCACCACGAGCGGACACTGAAGCTTTCTTT. As protein: CASSPRADTEAFF. The full variable domain, its missing parts supplied by reference TRBV18 and TRBJ1-1, is NAGVMQNPRHLVRRRGQEARLRCSPMKGHSHVYWYRQLPEEGLKFMVYLQKENIIDESGMPKERFSAEFPKEGPSILRIQQVVRGDSAAYFCASSPRADTEAFFGQGTRLTVV.